The rows below give T cell receptor beta chains drawn from one sample of a study of shared clonotypes between healthy human individuals. Sequenced by immunoSEQ multiplex PCR; TCRdb stores in-frame clones only, minus some. The table lists roughly 850,000 clones, around 96% of them singletons. Sequenced sample: naive CD8+ T cells sorted from blood. These TCRs come from a man younger than 40 in good health. The CDR3 runs from the conserved cysteine through the conserved F or W. The order of the fields is clone size, J gene, V gene, D gene, CDR3 protein, CDR3 DNA. A D gene is named only where the DNA matches it firmly. Rows give clone size only sometimes, using once, few, many, or a class for an expanded clone.

clone size: .
J gene: TRBJ2-7
V gene: TRBV29-1
D gene: .
CDR3 protein: CSVDRGAGNEQYF
CDR3 DNA: TGCAGCGTTGACCGGGGGGCAGGGAACGAGCAGTACTTC

clone size: .
J gene: TRBJ2-3
V gene: TRBV27
D gene: .
CDR3 protein: CASSLSAWTMTSTDTQYF
CDR3 DNA: TGTGCCAGCAGTTTATCCGCCTGGACAATGACTAGCACAGATACGCAGTATTTT

clone size: once
J gene: TRBJ2-7
V gene: TRBV7-7
D gene: .
CDR3 protein: CASSLGKFAEQYF
CDR3 DNA: TGTGCCAGCAGCTTGGGGAAGTTCGCCGAGCAGTACTTC

clone size: .
J gene: TRBJ1-2
V gene: TRBV27
D gene: .
CDR3 protein: CASSGTGTLTF
CDR3 DNA: TGTGCCAGCAGTGGCACCGGGACATTAACCTTC

clone size: .
J gene: TRBJ2-3
V gene: TRBV7-9
D gene: .
CDR3 protein: CASSQGTDTQYF
CDR3 DNA: TGTGCCAGCAGCCAGGGGACAGATACGCAGTATTTT

clone size: .
J gene: TRBJ2-7
V gene: TRBV27
D gene: .
CDR3 protein: CASSVGRSSYEQYF
CDR3 DNA: TGTGCCAGCAGTGTCGGACGGAGCTCCTACGAGCAGTACTTC

clone size: .
J gene: TRBJ1-3
V gene: TRBV6-6
D gene: .
CDR3 protein: CASRSKGAGNTIYF
CDR3 DNA: TGTGCCAGCAGATCCAAGGGGGCTGGAAACACCATATATTTT

clone size: .
J gene: TRBJ2-7
V gene: TRBV29-1
D gene: .
CDR3 protein: CSVGGSAFYEQYF
CDR3 DNA: TGCAGCGTTGGGGGGTCTGCCTTCTACGAGCAGTACTTC

clone size: .
J gene: TRBJ1-1
V gene: TRBV9
D gene: .
CDR3 protein: CASSVGVSGRMNTEAFF
CDR3 DNA: TGTGCCAGCAGCGTAGGGGTTTCAGGGAGGATGAACACTGAAGCTTTCTTT

clone size: once
J gene: TRBJ2-1
V gene: TRBV27
D gene: TRBD1
CDR3 protein: CASSLSMGDRGLDEQFF
CDR3 DNA: TGTGCCAGCAGTTTATCGATGGGGGACAGGGGGCTGGATGAGCAGTTCTTC

clone size: .
J gene: TRBJ2-2
V gene: TRBV5-8
D gene: TRBD2
CDR3 protein: CASSTLSGRTPGELFF
CDR3 DNA: TGTGCCAGCAGCACACTTAGCGGGAGAACCCCCGGGGAGCTGTTTTTT

clone size: .
J gene: TRBJ2-1
V gene: TRBV5-6
D gene: .
CDR3 protein: CASSLGASAQFF
CDR3 DNA: TGTGCCAGCAGCTTGGGGGCTAGCGCACAGTTCTTC

clone size: .
J gene: TRBJ1-1
V gene: TRBV9
D gene: .
CDR3 protein: CASTEYGSGVEAFF
CDR3 DNA: TGTGCCAGCACCGAATACGGCTCGGGGGTGGAAGCTTTCTTT

clone size: .
J gene: TRBJ2-7
V gene: TRBV13
D gene: .
CDR3 protein: CASSPPDTGSYEQYF
CDR3 DNA: TGTGCCAGCAGCCCCCCAGACACGGGCTCCTACGAGCAGTACTTC

clone size: once
J gene: TRBJ2-1
V gene: TRBV27
D gene: .
CDR3 protein: CASGGGSYNEQFF
CDR3 DNA: TGTGCCAGCGGTGGTGGCTCCTACAATGAGCAGTTCTTC